This T cell receptor (beta chain) was captured in a study of control samples from healthy donors and cancer patients. Assay: immunoSEQ multiplex PCR; the TCRdb copy retains only in-frame clones and omits some. The sample has about 150,000 clones, roughly 94% seen once. The ends were cut back, 4 bases at V and 5 bases at J, with 17 bases in the middle. Looked up from germline, CDR1 is MNHEY and CDR2 is SVGEGT. The CDR3 totals 15 residues. This chain uses TRBV6-2 or TRBV6-3 with TRBJ2-5; possibly TRBD1 for D (6 bases). Specimen: blood. The receptor comes from a woman between 40 and 50 years old in good health. CDR3 bases: TGTGCCAGCAGTTCTCCGGGACATCCTAAGGAGACCCAGTACTTC. This gives the protein CASSSPGHPKETQYF.